Sequencing of this TCR beta chain was carried out in a study of blood T cell repertoires in COVID-19. Data came from immunoSEQ multiplex PCR; TCRdb stores just in-frame clones and leaves some out. The data hold about 51,000 clones, with less than 90% observed a single time. This sequence was found in a man aged 60 to 75 with acute or convalescent COVID-19. The sequencing input was peripheral blood.

The CDR3 is CASIAGGTDTQYF. The CDR3 bases are TGTGCCAGCATAGCGGGAGGCACAGATACGCAGTATTTT. V is TRBV2 and J is TRBJ2-3, with 9 bases lining up with TRBD2. The CDR3 sequence is 13 residues long. CDR1 and CDR2 (germline): SNHLY, FYNNEI. The trim removed 7 bases at V and 1 base at J, leaving 0 bases unmatched.